This T cell receptor (beta chain) was observed in a study of blood T cell repertoires in COVID-19. As for the study in general: COVID-19 samples collected from the United States, Italy and Spain covered acute and convalescent phases. T cells, B-cell-depleted T cells, or PBMCs provided the cDNA or gDNA that served as material.

How the authors handled the data: Cell counts per sample came from amplifying reference gene primers. The table came from immunoSEQ multiplex PCR; TCRdb's copy has only in-frame clones and leaves some out. V and J calls and clone size come straight from that table; D and trimming were deduced from the DNA. The data contain some 99,000 clones, roughly 84% of them seen just once; the ten biggest clones take up 6.6%. J lost 0 bases, V lost 4 bases, and 7 bases had no gene match. CDR3 length: 17 residues. Per germline, CDR1 KGHDR and CDR2 SFDVKD. This chain joins TRBV24-1 and TRBJ2-4; TRBD1 matches at 8 bases. The sequencing sample was made of peripheral blood. The receptor comes from a woman aged 45-59 years with acute or convalescent COVID-19. The CDR3 DNA follows: TGTGCCACCAGTGAGTCCGGGACAGGACTAGCCAAAAACATTCAGTACTTC. Translating gives CATSESGTGLAKNIQYF.